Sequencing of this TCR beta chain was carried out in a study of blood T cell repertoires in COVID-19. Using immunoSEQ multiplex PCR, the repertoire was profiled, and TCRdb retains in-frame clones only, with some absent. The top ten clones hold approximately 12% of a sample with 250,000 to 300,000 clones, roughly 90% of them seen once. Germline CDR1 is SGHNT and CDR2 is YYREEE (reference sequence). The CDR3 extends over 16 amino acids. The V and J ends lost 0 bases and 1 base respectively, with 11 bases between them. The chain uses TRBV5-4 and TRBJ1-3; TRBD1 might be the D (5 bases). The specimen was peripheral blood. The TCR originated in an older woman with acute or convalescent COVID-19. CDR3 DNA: TGTGCCAGCAGCTTGGACAGGACAATGTCTGGAAACACCATATATTTT. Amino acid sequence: CASSLDRTMSGNTIYF.